Listed below are T cell receptor beta chains from one sample, sequenced in a study of long-term antiretroviral therapy in people with HIV. Sequencing used immunoSEQ multiplex PCR; TCRdb keeps in-frame clones, though not all of them. The sample has 25,000 to 35,000 clones, approximately 94% seen once; the top ten hold less than 3%. This specimen was unsorted PBMCs, taken approximately 7.1 years after starting antiretroviral therapy. Receptor source: a man aged 50 or older with HIV. Both conserved end residues are part of each CDR3. A D gene is named only where the DNA matches it firmly. Only some rows state a clone size, as once, few, many or a class for expanded clones.

TRBD2 | 19 | TRBJ2-5 | TRBV5-1 | - | TGCGCCAGCAGCCCGGGACTAGCGGGGGGGGGTGTGGGCCAAGAGACCCAGTACTTC | CASSPGLAGGGVGQETQYF
TRBD1 | 16 | TRBJ1-1 | TRBV5-6 | - | TGTGCCAGCAGCGAACGGACAGGGGCCTACAACACTGAAGCTTTCTTT | CASSERTGAYNTEAFF
- | 13 | TRBJ1-5 | TRBV6-6 | few | TGTGCCAGCAGTTACGACCACAATCAGCCCCAGCATTTT | CASSYDHNQPQHF
- | 15 | TRBJ1-2 | TRBV7-2 | - | TGTGCCAGCAGCTTTGAGGGTAATCGGCACTATGGCTACACCTTC | CASSFEGNRHYGYTF
- | 14 | TRBJ1-6 | TRBV5-1 | once | TGCGCCAGCAGCTTGGAGGGGCCCCATTCACCCCTCCACTTT | CASSLEGPHSPLHF
TRBD2 | 15 | TRBJ2-7 | TRBV7-2 | - | TGTGCCAGCAGCCTCACTAGCGGGGGGGCCCTCGAGCAGTACTTC | CASSLTSGGALEQYF
- | 15 | TRBJ1-4 | TRBV27 | - | TGTGCCAGCAGTTTATCGCCCGCAACTAATGAAAAACTGTTTTTT | CASSLSPATNEKLFF
- | 16 | TRBJ1-4 | TRBV7-9 | - | TGTGCCAGCAGCTTAGCCATGGCAGGGACGAATGAAAAACTGTTTTTT | CASSLAMAGTNEKLFF
TRBD1 | 12 | TRBJ2-7 | TRBV6-5 | - | TGTGCCAGCAGTGACCCCGGGACAGGGCGGTACTTC | CASSDPGTGRYF
- | 15 | TRBJ2-6 | TRBV2 | - | TGTGCCAGCAGTGAAAGGAGCTCTGGGGCCAACGTCCTGACTTTC | CASSERSSGANVLTF
- | 13 | TRBJ2-2 | TRBV29-1 | - | TGCAGCGTTGAACCGTCGAACACCGGGGAGCTGTTTTTT | CSVEPSNTGELFF
- | 13 | TRBJ1-1 | TRBV5-1 | once | TGCGCCAGCAGCCTCGGACCCTCACCTGAAGCTTTCTTT | CASSLGPSPEAFF
- | 13 | TRBJ1-2 | TRBV6-5 | - | TGTGCCAGCAGTCCCGGGGGCTGGAATGGCTACACCTTC | CASSPGGWNGYTF
- | 14 | TRBJ2-3 | TRBV27 | - | TGTGCCAGCAGTTTGGCGACCCTCACAGATACGCAGTATTTT | CASSLATLTDTQYF
- | 16 | TRBJ2-6 | TRBV5-1 | - | TGCGCCAGCAGCTTTATTGGGGGCACTGGGGCCAACGTCCTGACTTTC | CASSFIGGTGANVLTF
- | 15 | TRBJ2-7 | TRBV4-3 | few | TGCGCCAGCAGCCAAGATGAAGCAGGCCTCTCGGAGCAGTACTTC | CASSQDEAGLSEQYF
TRBD1 | 19 | TRBJ1-2 | TRBV18 | - | TGTGCCAGCTCACCGACGGGGACAGGGGGCCTAACTTTGGGCTATGGCTACACCTTC | CASSPTGTGGLTLGYGYTF
- | 15 | TRBJ2-1 | TRBV4-2 | - | TGTGCCAGCAGCCAAGATTTGGTCGGGGCGGGTGAGCAGTTCTTC | CASSQDLVGAGEQFF
- | 13 | TRBJ1-2 | TRBV6-5 | - | TGTGCCAGCAGCGAAGGACGGTTCCATGGCTACACCTTC | CASSEGRFHGYTF
TRBD2 | 15 | TRBJ2-7 | TRBV27 | - | TGTGCCAGCAGATTCCGACTAGCGGGGATCTACGAGCAGTACTTC | CASRFRLAGIYEQYF
- | 15 | TRBJ1-1 | TRBV7-2 | - | TGTGCCAGCAGCAATGACCCGGGGGGGTACACTGAAGCTTTCTTT | CASSNDPGGYTEAFF
- | 15 | TRBJ2-7 | TRBV5-4 | - | TGTGCCAGCAGCGGGACCGGGACGGTGACCTACGAGCAGTACTTC | CASSGTGTVTYEQYF
TRBD2 | 17 | TRBJ2-1 | TRBV15 | - | TGTGCCACCAGCAGAGATGGGGGACTAGCGGGGGCTGATGAGCAGTTCTTC | CATSRDGGLAGADEQFF
TRBD2 | 15 | TRBJ2-7 | TRBV5-1 | - | TGCGCCAGCAGCTGGACTAGCGGGAGCTCCTACGAGCAGTACTTC | CASSWTSGSSYEQYF
- | 12 | TRBJ2-7 | TRBV6-5 | - | TGTGCCAGCAGCCAGACAGGTTACGAGCAGTACTTC | CASSQTGYEQYF
- | 15 | TRBJ1-2 | TRBV7-8 | - | TGTGCCAGCAGCTTAGGGGGGGATGCTAACTATGGCTACACCTTC | CASSLGGDANYGYTF
- | 12 | TRBJ1-1 | TRBV10-3 | - | TGTGCCTCTAGAGCGGGGGACACTGAAGCTTTCTTT | CASRAGDTEAFF
- | 13 | TRBJ2-7 | TRBV6-1 | - | TGTGCCAGCAGCGCGGCACCGACCTACGAGCAGTACTTC | CASSAAPTYEQYF
- | 15 | TRBJ1-3 | TRBV30 | - | TGTGCCTGGAGTGTACATCAGGGGCTTGGAAACACCATATATTTT | CAWSVHQGLGNTIYF
TRBD1 | 14 | TRBJ2-7 | TRBV5-4 | - | TGTGCCAGCAGCTCCGGGACAGGGACCTTGGAGCAGTACTTC | CASSSGTGTLEQYF
- | 14 | TRBJ1-1 | TRBV7-2 | - | TGTGCCAGCAGCAAATCCCCAGGGGACACTGAAGCTTTCTTT | CASSKSPGDTEAFF
- | 14 | TRBJ1-1 | TRBV19 | - | TGTGCCAGTAGCTTGGACAGTCGGAATACTGAAGCTTTCTTT | CASSLDSRNTEAFF
TRBD1 | 16 | TRBJ1-1 | TRBV9 | - | TGTGCCAGCAGCGTAGGGGGGACAGGGGTTAACACTGAAGCTTTCTTT | CASSVGGTGVNTEAFF
- | 13 | TRBJ1-2 | TRBV29-1 | once | TGCAGCGTTGCAGGGGTTAAGTTCGATGGCTACACCTTC | CSVAGVKFDGYTF
- | 14 | TRBJ1-6 | TRBV5-8 | - | TGTGCCAGCAGCTTGGTTTCGTATAATTCACCCCTCCACTTT | CASSLVSYNSPLHF
TRBD1 | 14 | TRBJ1-3 | TRBV5-1 | - | TGCGCCAGCAGCTTACAGGGGACTGGAAACACCATATATTTT | CASSLQGTGNTIYF
- | 13 | TRBJ2-7 | TRBV6-6 | - | TGTGCCAGCAGTTATAGGGGCCCCTACGAGCAGTACTTC | CASSYRGPYEQYF
- | 15 | TRBJ2-7 | TRBV4-3 | - | TGCGCCAGCAGCCAAGCGGGGATCCCGGAGGGGGAGCAGTACTTC | CASSQAGIPEGEQYF
- | 17 | TRBJ1-6 | TRBV27 | - | TGTGCCAGCAGTTTAGTCGCTTGGGGCTCCTATAATTCACCCCTCCACTTT | CASSLVAWGSYNSPLHF
TRBD1 | 15 | TRBJ1-3 | TRBV2 | once | TGTGCCAGCAAACAGGGGGCGAGCTCTGGAAACACCATATATTTT | CASKQGASSGNTIYF
- | 14 | TRBJ1-1 | TRBV5-1 | - | TGCGCCAGCAGCCCTGCGGGGCGATACACTGAAGCTTTCTTT | CASSPAGRYTEAFF
TRBD1 | 15 | TRBJ2-7 | TRBV4-1 | - | TGCGCCAGCAGCCAAGATAGGACAGGGGCGTACGAGCAGTACTTC | CASSQDRTGAYEQYF
- | 13 | TRBJ2-6 | TRBV7-3 | - | TGTGCCAGCAGGGACTCTGGGGCCAACGTCCTGACTTTC | CASRDSGANVLTF
- | 14 | TRBJ1-4 | TRBV2 | - | TGTGCCAGCAGTGAATCAGGGGATATTGAAAAACTGTTTTTT | CASSESGDIEKLFF
TRBD1 | 15 | TRBJ2-2 | TRBV6-5 | - | TGTGCCAGCAGTTACGGAGGACAGGGCACCGGGGAGCTGTTTTTT | CASSYGGQGTGELFF
- | 16 | TRBJ2-6 | TRBV10-2 | - | TGCGCCAGCGGGGTGGGCCCCCTCTCTGGGGCCAACGTCCTGACTTTC | CASGVGPLSGANVLTF